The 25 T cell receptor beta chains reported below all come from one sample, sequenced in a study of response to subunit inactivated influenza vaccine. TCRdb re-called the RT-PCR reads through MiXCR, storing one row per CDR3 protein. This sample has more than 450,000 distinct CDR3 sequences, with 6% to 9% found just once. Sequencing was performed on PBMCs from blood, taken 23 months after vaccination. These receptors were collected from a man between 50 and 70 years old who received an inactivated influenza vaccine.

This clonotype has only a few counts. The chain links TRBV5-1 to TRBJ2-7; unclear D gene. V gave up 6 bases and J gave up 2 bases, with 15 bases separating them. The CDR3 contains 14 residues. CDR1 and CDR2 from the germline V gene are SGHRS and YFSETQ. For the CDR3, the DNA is TGCGCCAGCAACCCAGCCGGGCCCACCTACGAGCAGTACTTC. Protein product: CASNPAGPTYEQYF.

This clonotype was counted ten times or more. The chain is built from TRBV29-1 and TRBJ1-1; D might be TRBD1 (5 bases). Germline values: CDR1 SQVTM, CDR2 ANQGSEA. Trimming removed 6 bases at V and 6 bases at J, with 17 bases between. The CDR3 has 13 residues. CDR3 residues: CSVAKQAGAEAFF. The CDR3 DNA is TGCAGCGTGGCCAAACAGGCTGGCGCTGAAGCTTTCTTT.

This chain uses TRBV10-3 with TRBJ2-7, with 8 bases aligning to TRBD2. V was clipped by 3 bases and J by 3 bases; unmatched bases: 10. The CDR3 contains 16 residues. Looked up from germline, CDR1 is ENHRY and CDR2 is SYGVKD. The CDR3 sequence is CAISDVRSGGRYEQYF. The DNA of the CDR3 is TGTGCCATCAGTGATGTGAGGAGCGGGGGCCGCTACGAGCAGTACTTC.

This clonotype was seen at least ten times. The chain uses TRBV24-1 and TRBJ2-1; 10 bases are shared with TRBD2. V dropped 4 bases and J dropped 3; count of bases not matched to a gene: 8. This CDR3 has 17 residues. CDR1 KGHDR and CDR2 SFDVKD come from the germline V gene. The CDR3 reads CATSEISLAGDYNEQFF. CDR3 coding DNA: TGTGCCACCAGTGAAATCTCGCTAGCGGGAGACTACAATGAGCAGTTCTTC.

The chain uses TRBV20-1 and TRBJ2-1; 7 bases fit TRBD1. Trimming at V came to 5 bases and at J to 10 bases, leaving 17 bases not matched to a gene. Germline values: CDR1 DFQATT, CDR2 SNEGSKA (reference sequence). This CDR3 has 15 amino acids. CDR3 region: CSARRTGIVTGEQFF. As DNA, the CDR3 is TGCAGTGCTCGACGGACAGGTATCGTCACGGGCGAGCAGTTCTTC.

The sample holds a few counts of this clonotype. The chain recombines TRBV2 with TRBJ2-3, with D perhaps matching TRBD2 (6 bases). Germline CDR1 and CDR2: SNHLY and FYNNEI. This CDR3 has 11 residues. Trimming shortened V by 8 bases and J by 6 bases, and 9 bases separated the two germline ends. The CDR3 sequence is CASYRGDTQYF. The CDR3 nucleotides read TGTGCCAGCTATCGGGGGGATACGCAGTATTTT.

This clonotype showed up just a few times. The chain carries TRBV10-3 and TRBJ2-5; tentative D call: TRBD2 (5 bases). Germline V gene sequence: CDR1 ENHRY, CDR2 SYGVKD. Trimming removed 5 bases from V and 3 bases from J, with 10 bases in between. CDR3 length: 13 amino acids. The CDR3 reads CAISTGVKETQYF. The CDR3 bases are TGTGCCATCAGTACCGGGGTAAAAGAGACCCAGTACTTC.

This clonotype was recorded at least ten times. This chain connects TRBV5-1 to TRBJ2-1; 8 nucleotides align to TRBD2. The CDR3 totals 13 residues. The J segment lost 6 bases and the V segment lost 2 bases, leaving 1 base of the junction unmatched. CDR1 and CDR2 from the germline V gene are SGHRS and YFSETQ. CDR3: CASSLGTSNEQFF. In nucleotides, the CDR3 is TGCGCCAGCAGCTTAGGGACTAGCAATGAGCAGTTCTTC.

The CDR3 nucleotides read TGTGCCAGCAGCGGCAGGGTCCCCATGAACACTGAAGCTTTCTTT. As protein: CASSGRVPMNTEAFF. V is TRBV6-1 and J is TRBJ1-1; D perhaps matches TRBD1 (5 bases). From germline, CDR1 is MNHNS and CDR2 SASEGT. V gave up 6 bases and J gave up 0 bases, with 14 bases separating them. There are 15 residues in the CDR3.

The CDR3 spells CASSEAQLASDYEQYF. CDR3 DNA: TGTGCCAGCAGTGAAGCGCAGCTCGCTAGCGACTACGAGCAGTACTTC. The V and J genes are TRBV2 and TRBJ2-7; D may be TRBD2 (6 bases). The CDR3 runs to 16 residues. Trimming cost V 0 bases and J 3 bases, with 15 bases left between them. The germline V gene has CDR1 SNHLY and CDR2 FYNNEI.

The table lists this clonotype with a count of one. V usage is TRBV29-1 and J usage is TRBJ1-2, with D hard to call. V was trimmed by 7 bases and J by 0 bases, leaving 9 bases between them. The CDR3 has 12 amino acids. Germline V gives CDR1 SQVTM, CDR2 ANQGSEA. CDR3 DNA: TGCAGCGGGGGAGAGACTAACTATGGCTACACCTTC. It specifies CSGGETNYGYTF.

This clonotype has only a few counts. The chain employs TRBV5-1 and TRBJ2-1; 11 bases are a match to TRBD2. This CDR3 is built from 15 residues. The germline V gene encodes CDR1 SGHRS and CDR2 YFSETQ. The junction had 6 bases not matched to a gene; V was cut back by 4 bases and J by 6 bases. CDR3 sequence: CASSLTSGSLNEQFF. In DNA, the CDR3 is TGCGCCAGCAGCCTCACTAGCGGGAGCCTCAATGAGCAGTTCTTC.

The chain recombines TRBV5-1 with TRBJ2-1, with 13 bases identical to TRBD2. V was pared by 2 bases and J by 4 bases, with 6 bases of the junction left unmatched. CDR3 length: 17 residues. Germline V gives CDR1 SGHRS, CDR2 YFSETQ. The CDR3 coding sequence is TGCGCCAGCAGCTTTACTAGCGGGAGGGCGGGGTACAATGAGCAGTTCTTC. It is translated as CASSFTSGRAGYNEQFF.

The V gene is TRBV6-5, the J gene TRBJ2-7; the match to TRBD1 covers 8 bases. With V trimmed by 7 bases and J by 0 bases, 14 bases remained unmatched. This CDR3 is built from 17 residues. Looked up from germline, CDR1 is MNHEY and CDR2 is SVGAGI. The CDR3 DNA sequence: TGTGCCAGCAATTTACTCGGGACAGGCGAGAGCTCCTACGAGCAGTACTTC. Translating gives CASNLLGTGESSYEQYF.

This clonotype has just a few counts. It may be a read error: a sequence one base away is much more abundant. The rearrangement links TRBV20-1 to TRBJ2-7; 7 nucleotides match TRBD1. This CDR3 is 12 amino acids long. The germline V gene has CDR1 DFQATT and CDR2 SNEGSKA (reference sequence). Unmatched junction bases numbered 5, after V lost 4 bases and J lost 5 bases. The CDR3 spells CSATRQGHEQYF. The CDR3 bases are TGCAGTGCTACCCGACAGGGCCACGAGCAGTACTTC.

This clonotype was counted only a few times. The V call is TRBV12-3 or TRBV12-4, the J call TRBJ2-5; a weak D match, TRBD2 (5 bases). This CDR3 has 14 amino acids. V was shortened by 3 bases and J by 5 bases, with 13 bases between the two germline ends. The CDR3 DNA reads TGTGCCAGCAGTTTGCTCACTAGAGGGGAGACCCAGTACTTC. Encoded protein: CASSLLTRGETQYF.

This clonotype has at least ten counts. CDR3 region: CASKGRKQETQYF. CDR3 in DNA: TGTGCCAGCAAGGGACGTAAGCAAGAGACCCAGTACTTC. J is TRBJ2-5 and V is TRBV2, with D possibly being TRBD1 or TRBD2 (5 bases each). CDR3 length: 13 amino acids. The V gene's germline CDR1 is SNHLY and CDR2 FYNNEI. With 7 bases removed from V and 2 bases from J, the gap between germline ends came to 11 bases.

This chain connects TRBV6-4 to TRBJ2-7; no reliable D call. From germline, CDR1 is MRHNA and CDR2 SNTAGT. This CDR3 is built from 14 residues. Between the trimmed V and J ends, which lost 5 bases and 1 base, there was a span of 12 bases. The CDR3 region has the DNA TGTGCCAGCAGTCTCGAGGCCTTTTCCTACGAGCAGTACTTC. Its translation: CASSLEAFSYEQYF.

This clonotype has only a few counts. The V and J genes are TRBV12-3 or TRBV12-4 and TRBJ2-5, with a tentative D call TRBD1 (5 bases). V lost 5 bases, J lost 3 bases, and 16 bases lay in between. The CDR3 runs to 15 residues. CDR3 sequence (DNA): TGTGCCAGCAGTGTGAGGTGGGTCAGGGAAGAGACCCAGTACTTC. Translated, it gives CASSVRWVREETQYF.

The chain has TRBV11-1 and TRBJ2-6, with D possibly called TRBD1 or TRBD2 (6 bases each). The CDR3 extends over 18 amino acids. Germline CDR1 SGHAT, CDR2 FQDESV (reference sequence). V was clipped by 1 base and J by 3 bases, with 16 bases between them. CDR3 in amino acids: CASSLEGFRGLGANVLTF. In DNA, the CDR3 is TGTGCCAGCAGCTTAGAAGGCTTTCGGGGGCTTGGGGCCAACGTCCTGACTTTC.

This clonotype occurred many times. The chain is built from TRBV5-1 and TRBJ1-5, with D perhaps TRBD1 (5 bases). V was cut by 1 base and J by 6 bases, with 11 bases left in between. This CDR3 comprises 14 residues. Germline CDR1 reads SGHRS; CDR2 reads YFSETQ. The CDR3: CASSLTVGGQPQHF. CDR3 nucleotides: TGCGCCAGCAGCTTGACAGTGGGGGGTCAGCCCCAGCATTTT.

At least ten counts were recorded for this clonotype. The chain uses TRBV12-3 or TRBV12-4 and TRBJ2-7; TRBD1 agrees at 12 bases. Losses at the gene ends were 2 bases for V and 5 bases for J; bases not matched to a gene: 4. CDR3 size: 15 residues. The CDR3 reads CASSLRGTGGDEQYF. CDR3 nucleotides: TGTGCCAGCAGTTTAAGGGGGACAGGGGGCGACGAGCAGTACTTC.

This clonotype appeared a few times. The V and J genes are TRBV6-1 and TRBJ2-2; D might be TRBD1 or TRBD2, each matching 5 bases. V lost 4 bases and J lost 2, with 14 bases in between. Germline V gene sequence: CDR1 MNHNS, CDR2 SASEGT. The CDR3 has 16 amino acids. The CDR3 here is CASSARDARNTGELFF. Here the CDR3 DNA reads TGTGCCAGCAGTGCCCGGGACGCCAGAAACACCGGGGAGCTGTTTTTT.

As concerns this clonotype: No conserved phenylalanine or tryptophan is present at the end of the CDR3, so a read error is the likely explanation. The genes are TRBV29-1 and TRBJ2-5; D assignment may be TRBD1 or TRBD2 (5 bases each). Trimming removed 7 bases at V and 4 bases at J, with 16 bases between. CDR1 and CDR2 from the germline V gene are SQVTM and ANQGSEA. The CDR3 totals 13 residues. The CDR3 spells CSATGTLGETQYL. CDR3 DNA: TGCAGCGCAACCGGGACCCTGGGAGAGACCCAGTACCTC.

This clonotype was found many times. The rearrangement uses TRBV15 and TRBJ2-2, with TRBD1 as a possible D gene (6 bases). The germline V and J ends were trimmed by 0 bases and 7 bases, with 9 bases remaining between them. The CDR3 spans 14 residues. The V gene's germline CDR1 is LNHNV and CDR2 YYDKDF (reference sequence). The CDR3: CATSREQGSGELFF. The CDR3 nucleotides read TGTGCCACCAGCAGAGAACAGGGTAGCGGGGAGCTGTTTTTT.